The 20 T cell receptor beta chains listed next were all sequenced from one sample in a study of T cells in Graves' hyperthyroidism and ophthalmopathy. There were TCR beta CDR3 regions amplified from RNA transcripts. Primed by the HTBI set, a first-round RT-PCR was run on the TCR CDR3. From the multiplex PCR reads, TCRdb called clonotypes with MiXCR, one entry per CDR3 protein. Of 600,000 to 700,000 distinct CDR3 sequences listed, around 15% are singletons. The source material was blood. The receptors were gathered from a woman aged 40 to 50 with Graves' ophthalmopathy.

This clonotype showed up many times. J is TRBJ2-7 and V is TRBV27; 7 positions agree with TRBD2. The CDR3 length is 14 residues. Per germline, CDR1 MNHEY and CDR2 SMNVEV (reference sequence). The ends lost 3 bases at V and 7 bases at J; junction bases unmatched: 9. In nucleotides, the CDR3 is TGTGCCAGCAGTTTCGGACTAGAGTACGGTGAGCAGTACTTC. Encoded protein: CASSFGLEYGEQYF.

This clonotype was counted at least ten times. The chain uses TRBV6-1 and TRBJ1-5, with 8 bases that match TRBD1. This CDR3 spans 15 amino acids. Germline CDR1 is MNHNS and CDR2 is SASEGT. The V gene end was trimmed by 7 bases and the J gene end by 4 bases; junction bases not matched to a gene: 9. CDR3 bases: TGTGCCAGCACCCAGCGACAGGGGACGAATCAGCCCCAGCATTTT. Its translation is CASTQRQGTNQPQHF.

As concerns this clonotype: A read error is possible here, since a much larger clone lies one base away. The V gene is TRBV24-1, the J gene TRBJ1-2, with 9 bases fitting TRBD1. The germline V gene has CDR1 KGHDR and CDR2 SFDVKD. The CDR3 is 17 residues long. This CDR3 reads CVTSDPGQGPSAGGYTF. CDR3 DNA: TGTGTCACCAGTGATCCTGGACAGGGGCCGTCGGCTGGCGGCTACACCTTC.

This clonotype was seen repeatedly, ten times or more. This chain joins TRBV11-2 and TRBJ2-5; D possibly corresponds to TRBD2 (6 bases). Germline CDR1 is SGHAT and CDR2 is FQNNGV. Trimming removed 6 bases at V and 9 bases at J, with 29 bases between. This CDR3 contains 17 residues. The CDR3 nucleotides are TGTGCCAGCAGGCCACCGGGGCTAGTCGGGAGTTCTATGGCCCAGTACTTC. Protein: CASRPPGLVGSSMAQYF.

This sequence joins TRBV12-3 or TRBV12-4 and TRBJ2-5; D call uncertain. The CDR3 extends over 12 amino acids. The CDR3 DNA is TGTGCTGGCAGTTACTACGGCGAGACCCAGTACTTC. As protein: CAGSYYGETQYF.

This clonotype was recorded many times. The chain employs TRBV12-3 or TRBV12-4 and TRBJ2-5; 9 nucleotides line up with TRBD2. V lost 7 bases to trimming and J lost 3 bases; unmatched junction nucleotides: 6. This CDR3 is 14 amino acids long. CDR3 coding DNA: TGTGCCAGCACCCCCGCGGGGGGGGAAGAGACCCAGTACTTC. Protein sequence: CASTPAGGEETQYF.

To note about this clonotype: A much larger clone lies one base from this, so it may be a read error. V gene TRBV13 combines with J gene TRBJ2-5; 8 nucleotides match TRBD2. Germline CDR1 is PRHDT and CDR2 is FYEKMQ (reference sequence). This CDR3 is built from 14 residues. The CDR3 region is CASGLASGGRTQYF. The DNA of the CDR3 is TGTGCCAGCGGCTTAGCGTCGGGGGGGAGAACCCAGTACTTC.

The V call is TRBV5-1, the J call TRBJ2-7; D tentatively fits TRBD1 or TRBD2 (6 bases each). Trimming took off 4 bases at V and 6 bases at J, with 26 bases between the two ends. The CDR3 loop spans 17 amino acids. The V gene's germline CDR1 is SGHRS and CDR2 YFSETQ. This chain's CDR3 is CASSQRPVGGRTGEQYF. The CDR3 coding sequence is TGCGCCAGCAGCCAAAGGCCCGTGGGGGGCCGCACGGGCGAGCAGTACTTC.

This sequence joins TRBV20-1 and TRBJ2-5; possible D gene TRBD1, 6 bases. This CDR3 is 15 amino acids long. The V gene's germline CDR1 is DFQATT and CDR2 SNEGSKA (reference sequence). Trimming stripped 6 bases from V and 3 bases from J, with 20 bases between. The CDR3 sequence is CSARQELPREETQYF. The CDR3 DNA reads TGCAGTGCCCGACAGGAACTCCCCCGTGAAGAGACCCAGTACTTC.

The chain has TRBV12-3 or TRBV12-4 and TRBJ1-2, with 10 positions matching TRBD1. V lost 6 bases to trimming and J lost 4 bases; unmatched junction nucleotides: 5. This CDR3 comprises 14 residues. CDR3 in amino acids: CASSRDRGIYGYTF. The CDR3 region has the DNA TGTGCCAGCAGCCGGGACAGGGGAATCTATGGCTACACCTTC.

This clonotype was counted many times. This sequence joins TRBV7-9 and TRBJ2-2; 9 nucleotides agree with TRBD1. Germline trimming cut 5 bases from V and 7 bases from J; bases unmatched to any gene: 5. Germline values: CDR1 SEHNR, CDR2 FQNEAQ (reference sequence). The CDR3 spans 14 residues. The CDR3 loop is CASSLDRGSGELFF. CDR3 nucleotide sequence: TGTGCCAGCAGCCTGGACAGGGGCAGCGGGGAGCTGTTTTTT.

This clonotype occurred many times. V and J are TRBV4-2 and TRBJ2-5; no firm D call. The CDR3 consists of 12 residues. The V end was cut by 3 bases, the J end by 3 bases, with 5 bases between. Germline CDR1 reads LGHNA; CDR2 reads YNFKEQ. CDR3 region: CASSQSEETQYF. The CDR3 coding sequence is TGTGCCAGCAGCCAGAGTGAAGAGACCCAGTACTTC.

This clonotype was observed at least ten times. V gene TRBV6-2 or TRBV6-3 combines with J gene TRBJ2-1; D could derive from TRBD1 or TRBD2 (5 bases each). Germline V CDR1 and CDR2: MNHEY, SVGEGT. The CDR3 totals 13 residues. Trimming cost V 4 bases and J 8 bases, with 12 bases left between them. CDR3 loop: CASSLLGRDEQFF. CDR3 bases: TGTGCCAGCAGTTTGCTGGGGCGGGATGAGCAGTTCTTC.

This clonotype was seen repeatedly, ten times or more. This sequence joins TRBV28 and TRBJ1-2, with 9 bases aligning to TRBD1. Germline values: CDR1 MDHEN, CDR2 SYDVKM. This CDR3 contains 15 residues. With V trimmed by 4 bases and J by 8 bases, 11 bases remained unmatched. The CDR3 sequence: CASSYRTGVLEGYTF. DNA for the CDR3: TGTGCCAGCAGTTATCGGACAGGGGTGTTGGAAGGCTACACCTTC.

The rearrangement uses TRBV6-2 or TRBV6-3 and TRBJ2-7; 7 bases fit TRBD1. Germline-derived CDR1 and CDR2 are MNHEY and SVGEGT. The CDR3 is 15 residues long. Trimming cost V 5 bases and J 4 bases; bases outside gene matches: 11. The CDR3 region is CASSPRTGAPYEQYF. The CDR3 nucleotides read TGTGCCAGCAGTCCCCGGACAGGCGCCCCTTACGAGCAGTACTTC.

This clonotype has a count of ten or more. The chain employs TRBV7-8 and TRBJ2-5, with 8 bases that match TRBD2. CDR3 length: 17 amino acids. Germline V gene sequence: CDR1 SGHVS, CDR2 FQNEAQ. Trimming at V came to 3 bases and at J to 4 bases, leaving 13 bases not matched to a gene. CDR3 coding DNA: TGTGCCAGCAGCTTGAGGGGTAGCGGGATCGGAAGAGAGACCCAGTACTTC. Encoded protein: CASSLRGSGIGRETQYF.

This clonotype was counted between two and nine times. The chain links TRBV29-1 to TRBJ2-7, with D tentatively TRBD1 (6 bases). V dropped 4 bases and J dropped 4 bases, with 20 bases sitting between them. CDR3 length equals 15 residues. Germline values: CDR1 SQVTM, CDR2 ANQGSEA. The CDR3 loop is CSVAGGLGWTYEQYF. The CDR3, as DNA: TGCAGCGTTGCTGGGGGCTTGGGTTGGACGTACGAGCAGTACTTC.

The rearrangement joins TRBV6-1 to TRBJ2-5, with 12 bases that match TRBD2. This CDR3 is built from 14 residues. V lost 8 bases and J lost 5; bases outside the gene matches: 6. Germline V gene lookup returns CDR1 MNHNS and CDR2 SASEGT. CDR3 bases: TGTGCCAGCGACAGGGGGACTAGCGGGGAGACCCAGTACTTC. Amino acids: CASDRGTSGETQYF.

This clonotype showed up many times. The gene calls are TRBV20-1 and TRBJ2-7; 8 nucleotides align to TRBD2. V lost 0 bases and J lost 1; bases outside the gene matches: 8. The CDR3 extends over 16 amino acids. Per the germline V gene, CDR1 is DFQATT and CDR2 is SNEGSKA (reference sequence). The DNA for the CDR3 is TGCAGTGCTAGAGATTCGGCTAGCGGGCTTTCCTACGAGCAGTACTTC. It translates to CSARDSASGLSYEQYF.

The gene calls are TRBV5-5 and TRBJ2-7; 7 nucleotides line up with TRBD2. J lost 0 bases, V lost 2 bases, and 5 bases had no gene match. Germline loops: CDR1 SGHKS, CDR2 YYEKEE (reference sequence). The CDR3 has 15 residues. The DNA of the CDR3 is TGTGCCAGCAGCTTTCGGCGGGAGCCCTCCTACGAGCAGTACTTC. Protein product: CASSFRREPSYEQYF.